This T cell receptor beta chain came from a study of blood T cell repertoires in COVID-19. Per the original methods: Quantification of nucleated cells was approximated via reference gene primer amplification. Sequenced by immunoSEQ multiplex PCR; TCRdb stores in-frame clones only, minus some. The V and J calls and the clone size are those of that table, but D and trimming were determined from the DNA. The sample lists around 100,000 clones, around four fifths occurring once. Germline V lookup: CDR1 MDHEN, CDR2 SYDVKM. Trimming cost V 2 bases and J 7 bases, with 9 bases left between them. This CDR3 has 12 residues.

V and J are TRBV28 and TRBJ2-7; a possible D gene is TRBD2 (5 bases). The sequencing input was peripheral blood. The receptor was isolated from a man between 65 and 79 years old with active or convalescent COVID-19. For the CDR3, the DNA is TGTGCCAGCAGTTTAGCCCGGGGTGAGCAGTACTTC. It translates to CASSLARGEQYF. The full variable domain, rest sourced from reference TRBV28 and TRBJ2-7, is DVKVTQSSRYLVKRTGEKVFLECVQDMDHENMFWYRQDPGLGLRLIYFSYDVKMKEKGDIPEGYSVSREKKERFSLILESASTNQTSMYLCASSLARGEQYFGPGTRLTVT.